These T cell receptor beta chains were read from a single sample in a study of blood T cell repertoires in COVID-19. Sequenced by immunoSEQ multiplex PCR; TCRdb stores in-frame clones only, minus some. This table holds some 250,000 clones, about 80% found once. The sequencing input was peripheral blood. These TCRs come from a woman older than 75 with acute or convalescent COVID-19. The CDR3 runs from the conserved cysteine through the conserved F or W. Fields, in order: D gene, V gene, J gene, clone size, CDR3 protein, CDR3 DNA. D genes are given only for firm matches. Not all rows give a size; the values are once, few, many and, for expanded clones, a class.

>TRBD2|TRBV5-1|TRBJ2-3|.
CASSIRTSGSTDTQYF
TGCGCCAGCAGCATCCGGACTAGCGGAAGCACAGATACGCAGTATTTT
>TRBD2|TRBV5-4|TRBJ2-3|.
CASSRDGTTSTDTQYF
TGTGCCAGCAGCAGGGACGGGACTACTAGCACAGATACGCAGTATTTT
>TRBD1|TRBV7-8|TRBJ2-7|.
CASSPVTGGSYEQYF
TGTGCCAGCAGCCCGGTGACAGGGGGCTCCTACGAGCAGTACTTC
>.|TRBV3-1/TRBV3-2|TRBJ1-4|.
CASSQGPDNEKLFF
TGTGCCAGCAGCCAAGGGCCAGATAATGAAAAACTGTTTTTT
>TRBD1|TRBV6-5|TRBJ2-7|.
CASSVTGHLTYEQYF
TGTGCCAGCAGCGTGACAGGGCACTTGACCTACGAGCAGTACTTC
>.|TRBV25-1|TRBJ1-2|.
CASSEPGNYGYTF
TGTGCCAGCAGTGAGCCGGGAAACTATGGCTACACCTTC
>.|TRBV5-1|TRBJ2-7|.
CASSPGGGIPYEQYF
TGCGCCAGCAGCCCCGGAGGGGGCATCCCCTACGAGCAGTACTTC
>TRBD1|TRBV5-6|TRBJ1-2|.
CASSSRQGRGYGYTF
TGTGCCAGCAGCTCGCGACAGGGGAGAGGTTATGGCTACACCTTC
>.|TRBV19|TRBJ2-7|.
CASSPRPGGSYEQYF
TGTGCCAGTAGTCCTCGCCCGGGTGGATCCTACGAGCAGTACTTC
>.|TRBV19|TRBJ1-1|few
CASSRPRGGRGNTEAFF
TGTGCCAGTAGTAGGCCTCGAGGCGGAAGGGGGAACACTGAAGCTTTCTTT
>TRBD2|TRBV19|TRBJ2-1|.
CASSRGVSYNEQFF
TGTGCCAGTAGTCGGGGGGTGTCCTACAATGAGCAGTTCTTC
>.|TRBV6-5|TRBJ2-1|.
CASSYGGGLGNEQFF
TGTGCCAGCAGTTACGGGGGCGGATTAGGAAATGAGCAGTTCTTC
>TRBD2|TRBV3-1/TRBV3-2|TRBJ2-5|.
CASSRNPSGSKETQYF
TGTGCCAGCAGCCGTAATCCTAGCGGGAGTAAAGAGACCCAGTACTTC
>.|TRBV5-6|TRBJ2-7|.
CASSLDSTGNRPYEQYF
TGTGCCAGCAGCTTGGACAGTACAGGGAACCGTCCCTACGAGCAGTACTTC
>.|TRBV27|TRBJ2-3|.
CASGTGVYTQYF
TGTGCCAGCGGAACAGGTGTATATACGCAGTATTTT
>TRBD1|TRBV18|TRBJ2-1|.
CASSPPRQGAYNEQFF
TGTGCCAGCTCACCACCGAGACAGGGGGCATACAATGAGCAGTTCTTC
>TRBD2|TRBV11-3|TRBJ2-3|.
CASSSTGLAGHTDTQYF
TGTGCCAGCAGCTCCACCGGACTAGCGGGCCACACAGATACGCAGTATTTT
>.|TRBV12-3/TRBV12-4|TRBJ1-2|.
CASSFAGYGYTF
TGTGCCAGCAGTTTTGCGGGATATGGCTACACCTTC
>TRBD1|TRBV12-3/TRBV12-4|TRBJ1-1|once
CASSLFRGAEAFF
TGTGCCAGCAGTCTGTTCAGGGGGGCTGAAGCTTTCTTT
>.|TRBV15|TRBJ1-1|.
CATSRASAGTEAFF
TGTGCCACCAGCAGAGCCTCGGCAGGCACTGAAGCTTTCTTT
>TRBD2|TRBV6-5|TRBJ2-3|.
CASRPILAGTDTQYF
TGTGCCAGCAGGCCGATACTAGCGGGCACAGATACGCAGTATTTT
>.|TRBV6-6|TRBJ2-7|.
CASSYQPRAGLYEQYF
TGTGCCAGCAGTTACCAACCCCGAGCAGGGCTCTACGAGCAGTACTTC
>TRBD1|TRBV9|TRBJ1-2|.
CASSVDGTGEYGYTF
TGTGCCAGCAGCGTAGACGGGACAGGGGAATATGGCTACACCTTC
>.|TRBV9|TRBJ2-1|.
CASSVDGFGEQFF
TGTGCCAGCAGCGTAGATGGTTTCGGGGAGCAGTTCTTC
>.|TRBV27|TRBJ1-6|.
CASSSSQGNSPLHF
TGTGCCAGCAGTTCTTCACAGGGAAATTCACCCCTCCACTTT
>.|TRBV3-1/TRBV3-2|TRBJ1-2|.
CASSQGAENYGYTF
TGTGCCAGCAGCCAAGGGGCAGAGAACTATGGCTACACCTTC
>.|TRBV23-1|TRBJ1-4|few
CASSHSLEVGEKLFF
TGCGCCAGCAGTCATTCCCTGGAGGTAGGAGAAAAACTGTTTTTT
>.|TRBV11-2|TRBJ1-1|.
CASSPDGGEAFF
TGTGCCAGCAGCCCGGACGGAGGTGAAGCTTTCTTT
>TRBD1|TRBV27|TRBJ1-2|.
CASSPGQGIKLYYGYTF
TGTGCCAGCAGTCCCGGACAGGGTATTAAGTTGTACTATGGCTACACCTTC
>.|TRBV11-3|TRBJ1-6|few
CASPLTGTDSPLHF
TGTGCCAGCCCCCTCACAGGGACGGATTCACCCCTCCACTTT
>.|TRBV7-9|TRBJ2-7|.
CASSLGRYEQYF
TGTGCCAGCAGCTTGGGCCGCTACGAGCAGTACTTC
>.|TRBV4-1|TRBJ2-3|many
CASSLSRGIRTDTQYF
TGCGCCAGCAGCCTATCCAGGGGAATAAGGACAGATACGCAGTATTTT
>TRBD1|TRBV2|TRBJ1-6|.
CATDVSTGRSPLHF
TGTGCCACCGACGTATCGACAGGGCGTTCACCCCTCCACTTT
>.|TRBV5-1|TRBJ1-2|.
CASSSSDSHGYTF
TGCGCCAGCAGCTCTTCGGACAGCCATGGCTACACCTTC
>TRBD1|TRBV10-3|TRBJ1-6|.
CAISESKDRANSPLHF
TGTGCCATCAGTGAGTCGAAGGACAGGGCAAATTCACCCCTCCACTTT
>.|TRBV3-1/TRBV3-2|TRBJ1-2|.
CASSQGESEGGYTF
TGTGCCAGCAGCCAAGGGGAGTCCGAGGGTGGCTACACCTTC
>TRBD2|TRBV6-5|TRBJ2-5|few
CASIQTSGSYGTQYF
TGTGCCAGCATTCAGACTAGCGGGAGTTATGGGACCCAGTACTTC
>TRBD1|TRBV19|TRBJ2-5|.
CASSIWTGYQETQYF
TGTGCCAGTAGTATATGGACAGGGTACCAAGAGACCCAGTACTTC
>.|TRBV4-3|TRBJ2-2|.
CASSQQWAGAPWGELFF
TGCGCCAGCAGCCAACAGTGGGCGGGGGCCCCGTGGGGGGAGCTGTTTTTT
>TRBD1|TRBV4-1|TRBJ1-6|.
CASSQDAGRGRSNSPLHF
TGCGCCAGCAGCCAAGATGCCGGCAGGGGGCGAAGTAATTCACCCCTCCACTTT
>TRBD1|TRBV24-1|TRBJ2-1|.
CATQKSAAGGNEQFF
TGTGCCACCCAAAAGTCTGCGGCAGGGGGCAATGAGCAGTTCTTC
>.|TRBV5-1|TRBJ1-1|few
CASSPDRRGHGTEAFF
TGCGCCAGCAGCCCCGATAGAAGGGGTCACGGCACTGAAGCTTTCTTT
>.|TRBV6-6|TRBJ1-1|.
CASSSGDLNTEAFF
TGTGCCAGCAGTTCGGGGGATTTGAACACTGAAGCTTTCTTT
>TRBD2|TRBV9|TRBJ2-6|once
CASSVGGGMGLGANVLTF
TGTGCCAGCAGCGTAGGCGGGGGGATGGGTCTTGGGGCCAACGTCCTGACTTTC
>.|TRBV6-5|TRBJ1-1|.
CASSYSAGNTEAFF
TGTGCCAGCAGTTACTCCGCAGGGAACACTGAAGCTTTCTTT
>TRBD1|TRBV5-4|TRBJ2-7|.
CASTRDRESSYEQYF
TGTGCCAGCACCCGGGACAGGGAGAGCTCCTACGAGCAGTACTTC
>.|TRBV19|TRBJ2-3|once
CASSIGLSAGTDTQYF
TGTGCCAGTAGTATAGGGCTGTCCGCGGGAACAGATACGCAGTATTTT
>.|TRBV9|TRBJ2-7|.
CASSVEVGVTYEQYF
TGTGCCAGCAGCGTAGAGGTAGGGGTAACCTACGAGCAGTACTTC
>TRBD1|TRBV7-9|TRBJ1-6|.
CASSSWTGGDSPLHF
TGTGCCAGCAGCTCATGGACAGGGGGCGATTCACCCCTCCACTTT
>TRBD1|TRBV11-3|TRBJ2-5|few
CASSLAGTGAGQGTQYF
TGTGCCAGCAGCCTAGCTGGGACAGGGGCTGGTCAAGGGACCCAGTACTTC